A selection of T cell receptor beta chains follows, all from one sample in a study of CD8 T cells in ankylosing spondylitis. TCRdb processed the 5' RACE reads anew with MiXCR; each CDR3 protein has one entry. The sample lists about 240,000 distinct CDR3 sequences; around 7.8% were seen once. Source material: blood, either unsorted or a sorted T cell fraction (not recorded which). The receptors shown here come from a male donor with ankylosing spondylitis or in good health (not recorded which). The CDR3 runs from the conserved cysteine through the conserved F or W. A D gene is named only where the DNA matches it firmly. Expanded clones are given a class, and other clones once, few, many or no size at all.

CDR3 protein: CSATTGDTQSQHF; clone size: few; D gene: TRBD1; J gene: TRBJ1-5; V gene: TRBV20-1
CDR3 protein: CALRGDRNTGELFF; clone size: many; D gene: .; J gene: TRBJ2-2; V gene: TRBV12-3/TRBV12-4
CDR3 protein: CAMGPGRTSGRYEQFF; clone size: .; D gene: TRBD2; J gene: TRBJ2-1; V gene: TRBV4-2
CDR3 protein: CASSPGGYNSPLHF; clone size: many; D gene: TRBD1; J gene: TRBJ1-6; V gene: TRBV12-3/TRBV12-4
CDR3 protein: CASSQDYSAGQTPYGYTF; clone size: many; D gene: TRBD1; J gene: TRBJ1-2; V gene: TRBV4-3
CDR3 protein: CSARGLAGHNEQYF; clone size: many; D gene: TRBD2; J gene: TRBJ2-7; V gene: TRBV20-1
CDR3 protein: CASSLGAVRTF; clone size: many; D gene: .; J gene: TRBJ1-2; V gene: TRBV5-1
CDR3 protein: CASTPGRGAFQETQYF; clone size: few; D gene: TRBD2; J gene: TRBJ2-5; V gene: TRBV19
CDR3 protein: CASSRSAYEQYF; clone size: few; D gene: .; J gene: TRBJ2-7; V gene: TRBV5-1
CDR3 protein: CASSDGQLNTEAFF; clone size: .; D gene: .; J gene: TRBJ1-1; V gene: TRBV7-6
CDR3 protein: CASSSQGVTEAFF; clone size: many; D gene: TRBD1; J gene: TRBJ1-1; V gene: TRBV12-3/TRBV12-4
CDR3 protein: CASSFLTGNYGYTF; clone size: many; D gene: .; J gene: TRBJ1-2; V gene: TRBV7-2
CDR3 protein: CASSVGVLTGGDLIETQYF; clone size: many; D gene: TRBD1; J gene: TRBJ2-5; V gene: TRBV6-1
CDR3 protein: CASSWGQGPYEQYF; clone size: .; D gene: .; J gene: TRBJ2-7; V gene: TRBV5-1
CDR3 protein: CSAKLDGRGNQPQHF; clone size: many; D gene: .; J gene: TRBJ1-5; V gene: TRBV20-1
CDR3 protein: CASSLAWEGSSYEQYF; clone size: many; D gene: TRBD2; J gene: TRBJ2-7; V gene: TRBV7-9
CDR3 protein: CASRLNGQAEAFF; clone size: many; D gene: TRBD1; J gene: TRBJ1-1; V gene: TRBV7-3
CDR3 protein: CASSEEAATTYEQYF; clone size: many; D gene: .; J gene: TRBJ2-7; V gene: TRBV2
CDR3 protein: CASSLLGQGSSPLHF; clone size: .; D gene: TRBD1; J gene: TRBJ1-6; V gene: TRBV5-1
CDR3 protein: CASSYGGGDTRGQFF; clone size: few; D gene: TRBD2; J gene: TRBJ2-1; V gene: TRBV6-5
CDR3 protein: CASNQAREGRTGELFF; clone size: .; D gene: TRBD2; J gene: TRBJ2-2; V gene: TRBV4-2
CDR3 protein: CASSLSGTSLNEQFF; clone size: .; D gene: TRBD2; J gene: TRBJ2-1; V gene: TRBV7-2
CDR3 protein: CASSQDSSGQGYEQYF; clone size: many; D gene: TRBD1; J gene: TRBJ2-7; V gene: TRBV4-3
CDR3 protein: CSVGGTGTYNEQFF; clone size: many; D gene: TRBD2; J gene: TRBJ2-1; V gene: TRBV29-1
CDR3 protein: CASSPGPGTQYF; clone size: few; D gene: .; J gene: TRBJ2-3; V gene: TRBV3-1
CDR3 protein: CASSSERGYGYTF; clone size: few; D gene: .; J gene: TRBJ1-2; V gene: TRBV5-6
CDR3 protein: CSARIGQDNYEQYF; clone size: many; D gene: TRBD1; J gene: TRBJ2-7; V gene: TRBV20-1
CDR3 protein: CASSERGSGANVLTF; clone size: .; D gene: TRBD2; J gene: TRBJ2-6; V gene: TRBV27
CDR3 protein: CASSLATGAVDEQYF; clone size: once; D gene: .; J gene: TRBJ2-7; V gene: TRBV5-6
CDR3 protein: CASSVGRGDSPLHF; clone size: many; D gene: .; J gene: TRBJ1-6; V gene: TRBV9
CDR3 protein: CASSLGTAINSPLHF; clone size: many; D gene: TRBD1; J gene: TRBJ1-6; V gene: TRBV7-2
CDR3 protein: CASSEWYNEQFF; clone size: many; D gene: .; J gene: TRBJ2-1; V gene: TRBV2
CDR3 protein: CAWRYRGTGELFF; clone size: many; D gene: TRBD1; J gene: TRBJ2-2; V gene: TRBV30
CDR3 protein: CASSLFRDRVAEAFF; clone size: many; D gene: TRBD1; J gene: TRBJ1-1; V gene: TRBV7-9
CDR3 protein: CASTPYGANYGYTF; clone size: many; D gene: .; J gene: TRBJ1-2; V gene: TRBV6-1
CDR3 protein: CASSSRRGVYYGYTF; clone size: many; D gene: .; J gene: TRBJ1-2; V gene: TRBV7-8
CDR3 protein: CASSLAGWDTEAFF; clone size: many; D gene: .; J gene: TRBJ1-1; V gene: TRBV5-6
CDR3 protein: CASSQEGLGLIHEQFF; clone size: many; D gene: .; J gene: TRBJ2-1; V gene: TRBV14